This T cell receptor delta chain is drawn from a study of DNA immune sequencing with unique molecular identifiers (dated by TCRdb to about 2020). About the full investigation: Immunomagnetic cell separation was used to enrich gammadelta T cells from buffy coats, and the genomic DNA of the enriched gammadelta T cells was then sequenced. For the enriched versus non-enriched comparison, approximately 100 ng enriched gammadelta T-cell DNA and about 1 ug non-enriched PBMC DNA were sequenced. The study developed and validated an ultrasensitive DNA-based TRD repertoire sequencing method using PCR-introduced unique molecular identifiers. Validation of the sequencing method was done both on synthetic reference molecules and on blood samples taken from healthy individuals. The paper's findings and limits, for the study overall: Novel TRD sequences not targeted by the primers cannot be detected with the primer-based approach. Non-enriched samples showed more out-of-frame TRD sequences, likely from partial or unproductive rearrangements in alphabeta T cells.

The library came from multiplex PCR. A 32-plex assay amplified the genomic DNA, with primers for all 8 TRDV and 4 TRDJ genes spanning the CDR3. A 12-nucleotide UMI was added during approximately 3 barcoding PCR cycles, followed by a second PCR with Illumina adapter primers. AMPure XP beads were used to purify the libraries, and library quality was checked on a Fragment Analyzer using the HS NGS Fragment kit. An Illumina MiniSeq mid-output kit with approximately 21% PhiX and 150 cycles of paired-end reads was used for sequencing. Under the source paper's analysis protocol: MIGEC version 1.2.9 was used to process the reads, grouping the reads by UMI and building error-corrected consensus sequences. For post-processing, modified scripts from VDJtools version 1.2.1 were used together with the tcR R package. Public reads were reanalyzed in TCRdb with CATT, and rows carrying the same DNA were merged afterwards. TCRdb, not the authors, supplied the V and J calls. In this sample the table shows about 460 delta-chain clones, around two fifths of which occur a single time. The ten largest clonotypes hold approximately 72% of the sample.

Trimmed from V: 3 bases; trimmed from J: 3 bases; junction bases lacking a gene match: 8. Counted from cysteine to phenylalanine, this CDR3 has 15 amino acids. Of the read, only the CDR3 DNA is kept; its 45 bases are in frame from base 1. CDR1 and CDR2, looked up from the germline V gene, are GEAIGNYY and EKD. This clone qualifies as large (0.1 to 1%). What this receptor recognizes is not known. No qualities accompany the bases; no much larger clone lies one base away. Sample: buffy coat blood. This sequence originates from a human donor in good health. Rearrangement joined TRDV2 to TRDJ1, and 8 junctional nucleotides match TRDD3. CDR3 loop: CACDPLGERADKLIF. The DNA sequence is TGTGCCTGTGACCCGCTGGGGGAGAGGGCCGATAAACTCATCTTT.